Listed below are T cell receptor beta chains from one sample, sequenced in a study of control samples from healthy donors and cancer patients. Assay: immunoSEQ multiplex PCR; the TCRdb copy retains only in-frame clones and omits some. The table has 50,000 to 55,000 clones, 85% to 95% seen once; the top ten hold about 2.4%. Material: blood. All receptors come from a man aged 25-40 years in good health. Each CDR3 is given with its conserved first and last residue. The order of the fields is D gene, V gene, clone size, J gene, CDR3 protein. A D gene is named only where the DNA matches it firmly. Part of the rows lack a size; the others show once, few, many or a class for expanded clones.

-	TRBV2	-	TRBJ2-7	CASGGFLNEQYF
-	TRBV25-1	-	TRBJ2-1	CASSGTGAKSYNEQFF
TRBD2	TRBV4-2	-	TRBJ2-1	CASSQGTSGLYNEQFF
TRBD1	TRBV15	-	TRBJ1-1	CATRPSSGGAFF
TRBD2	TRBV19	-	TRBJ2-7	CASSPRAGGLTYEQYF
TRBD1	TRBV28	-	TRBJ2-7	CASRTGQGLREQYF
TRBD1	TRBV7-2	-	TRBJ1-2	CASSLYGGTAIYGYTF
TRBD1	TRBV2	-	TRBJ1-4	CASTTGVGEKLFF
-	TRBV28	-	TRBJ1-1	CASSLSYTEAFF
TRBD1	TRBV10-3	-	TRBJ1-4	CAISDRGAEKLFF
TRBD2	TRBV6-2/TRBV6-3	once	TRBJ2-5	CASSSGTRFGLWETQYF
-	TRBV7-9	-	TRBJ2-4	CASSLVPMAKNIQYF
TRBD2	TRBV9	-	TRBJ2-1	CASSVEGGLAGGDNEQFF
-	TRBV3-1/TRBV3-2	-	TRBJ2-1	CASSQGVTYNEQFF
-	TRBV27	-	TRBJ2-3	CASSLIWEAETLGAGDTQYF
TRBD1	TRBV7-6	-	TRBJ1-3	CASSLTDRGGPGNTIYF
-	TRBV30	once	TRBJ2-1	CAWALSYNEQFF